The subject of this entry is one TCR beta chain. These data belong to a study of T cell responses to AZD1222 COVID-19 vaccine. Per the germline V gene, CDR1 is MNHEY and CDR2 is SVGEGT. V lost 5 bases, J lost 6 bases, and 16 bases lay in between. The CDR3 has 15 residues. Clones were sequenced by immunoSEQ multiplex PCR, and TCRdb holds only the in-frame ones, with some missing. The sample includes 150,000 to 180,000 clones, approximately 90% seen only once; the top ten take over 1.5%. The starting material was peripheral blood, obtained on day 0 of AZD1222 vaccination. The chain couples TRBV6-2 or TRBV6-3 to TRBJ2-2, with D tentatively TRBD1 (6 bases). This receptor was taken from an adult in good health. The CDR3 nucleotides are TGTGCCAGCAGTCCCGGGACATCTAGCTCCGGGGAGCTGTTTTTT. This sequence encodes CASSPGTSSSGELFF.